This T cell receptor beta chain stems from a study of identical twins. Findings and caveats of the study: Cord blood's abundant beta clonotypes had fewer insertions, unlike memory repertoires. For zero-insertion analyses, partial confounding could come from invariant MAIT and iNKT cells.

The CDR3 has 13 amino acids. Germline CDR1 reads MDHEN; CDR2 reads SYDVKM. V was shortened by 6 bases and J by 2 bases, with 11 bases between the two germline ends. Everyone who donated was a healthy Caucasian. Of note for this clonotype: The antigen is undetermined.

A universal primer site was incorporated via template switching, and the cDNA contained unique molecular identifiers. TCRdb processed the 5' RACE reads anew with MiXCR; each CDR3 protein has one entry. The sample carries roughly 690,000 distinct CDR3 sequences, 5.5% to 7.5% recorded once. This receptor was obtained from a man younger than 35 in good health. Source material: naive T cells sorted from blood. The chain links TRBV28 to TRBJ2-7; D possibly matches TRBD1 or TRBD2 (5 bases each). The CDR3 nucleotides read TGTGCCAGCAGATGGGACCCTGCCTACGAGCAGTACTTC. It is translated as CASRWDPAYEQYF.